Included here is one T cell receptor beta chain sequence, with context. What this receptor recognizes is not known. Base qualities were left out, and no much larger clone turns up one base away. This record comes from a study of cytomegalovirus exposure and HLA in healthy donors (dated 2017 in TCRdb). At the level of the whole study: An earlier analysis of several hundred of the donors reported approximately 280 Gb of sequence data and about 120 million unique TCR beta sequences obtained from about 180 million T cells. An early release covering 550 to 700 HLA-typed donors comprised approximately 300 gigabases of sequencing data and tens of millions of unique TCR sequences. Of the approximately 400 genotyped donors, roughly 85% fell in the genetic ancestry cluster associated with self-reported Caucasian donors. The study aimed to test whether cataloging public T cell receptors could reveal signatures of past pathogen exposure. Using immunosequencing, the study profiled T cell repertoires from about 650 subjects and related those repertoires to cytomegalovirus serostatus. Besides the first cohort of 500 to 700 subjects, a separate validation cohort made up of 120 different subjects was used. The study combined high-throughput TCR immunosequencing, statistical association of individual TCRs with disease status, and machine learning to predict cytomegalovirus infection status. A later analysis re-analyzed previously published TCR beta repertoires from approximately 670 donors and added high-resolution HLA genotyping to study TCR occurrence patterns. Rather than drawing on any new phenotypic data, the later analysis identified candidate immune exposures from TCR beta sequences and the way those sequences occurred across donors. To decide whether each TCR beta V gene segment behaved as functional or pseudogenic, an earlier analysis of some 570 of the donors relied on high-throughput TCR beta sequencing. Donor age, sex, ethnicity and CMV serostatus were compiled alongside the repertoire data. In a later genetic analysis, genome-wide SNP genotypes for about three fifths of the roughly 670 donors were used, and that subset was treated as a discovery cohort. All discovery cohort repertoires had been generated on a single sequencing platform. Class I and class II HLA loci were covered by the typing at four-digit resolution. The number of typed donors differed by locus: about 620-640 for A, B, C, DRB1 and DQB1; about 520 for DQA1; fewer than 610 for DPA1; and some 470 for DPB1. Four to six DR-DQ haplotypes were handled as single units for association and clustering, since linkage in the cohort was strong. Among 300 to 500 genotyped donors of the cohort, an average of roughly 230,000 unique TCR beta nucleotide sequences was sequenced per donor, of which about 19% were non-productive.

The cohort was made up of 500 to 850 healthy bone marrow donors. At the time of sampling, every cohort member was nominally healthy, though immune exposures that went unrecorded were likely present. Of the approximately 620 cohort members, about 290 had a positive CMV serostatus and approximately 400 had a negative one, while no CMV serostatus was recorded for the donor. A peripheral blood sample was collected from each donor, and TCR beta sequencing was performed on peripheral blood mononuclear cells. Genomic DNA extraction from the blood cell samples was performed with the Qiagen DNeasy Blood Extraction Kit. The receptor library was made with the immunoSEQ multiplex PCR assay. For the multiplex PCR, a mixture combining 60 forward primers for TCR Vbeta segments and 13 reverse primers for TCR Jbeta segments was used. The CDR3 region of rearranged TCR beta genes was amplified from genomic DNA by a multiplex PCR assay. On the Illumina HiSeq System, the amplified TCR beta libraries were sequenced as 87-base-pair reads. The original pipeline was this. In a later analysis, tens of millions of unique TCR beta chains were counted across the 500 to 850 repertoires, and roughly 10 million of these chains were shared by at least two donors. Raw reads were error-corrected and collapsed into unique sequences by a nearest-neighbor algorithm in which closely related sequences were merged to remove PCR and sequencing errors. V, D and J gene segments were assigned by aligning CDR3 sequences to IMGT reference sequences. For a sequence to be retained, at least a six-nucleotide match to both a V gene segment and a J gene segment was required. Rearrangements were classified as productive when the CDR3 lacked stop codons and remained in frame with V and J, and all other rearrangements were classified as non-productive. CDR3 was defined by IMGT convention, running from the second conserved V-encoded cysteine to the conserved J-encoded phenylalanine. In an earlier analysis of more than 550 of the donors, sequences lacking an unambiguous match to a single V gene segment were excluded. In an earlier analysis of 587 of the donors, V segments were called functional above 56.7% productive rearrangements and were called segregating when the between-donor standard deviation exceeded 5%. A statistical classification framework was built to diagnose cytomegalovirus status from the catalog of TCR beta chain sequences. In a later analysis, V and J genes were assigned by comparing TCR nucleotide sequences against IMGT/GENE-DB human TR gene sequences. A later analysis assigned CDR3 sequences and most-parsimonious VDJ recombination scenarios with the TCRdist pipeline. A later analysis defined each TCR beta chain by its CDR3 amino acid sequence plus V-gene family, and excluded reads lacking a unique V-gene family. A later analysis removed several hundred highly shared, low-generation-probability nucleotide sequences to deal with suspected cross-contamination and a sequencing artifact. In a later analysis, a clonal expansion index for each public chain was calculated from normalized within-repertoire ranks of inferred template counts. Generation probabilities in a later analysis came from a VDJ recombination model fitted to out-of-frame rearrangements, and those results were checked against IGoR. In a later analysis, hypergeometric tests were used to score TCR-TCR, TCR-HLA and TCR-CMV co-occurrence, with a repertoire-size bias correction applied to TCR pairs. A later analysis estimated false discovery rates by permuting HLA or CMV assignments 20 times. A later analysis grouped co-occurring TCRs with DBSCAN, adding TCRdist sequence similarity when clustering within HLA-allele-positive subsets. Repertoires with fewer than 30,000 or more than 120,000 public chains, plus five repertoires with anomalous nucleotide sharing, were excluded from co-occurrence clustering. TCRdb holds this immuneACCESS table with in-frame rearrangements only. Some clones are missing; in checked studies, unresolved V genes explain under half, and the rest has no known cause. From that table come the V and J calls and clone size; the DNA was used to work out D and trimming. The sample table holds over 200,000 clones, of which about 83% were seen once. The ten largest make up 1.3% of the sample.

Beyond this particular receptor, the publication reports: A later analysis found that most CMV-associated TCR beta chains appeared HLA-restricted, with HLA associations seemingly driven largely by CMV exposure. The presence/absence analyses assumed that sequencing depth was roughly uniform across donors, and that assumption may not be true. A further reported finding was that TCR beta sequences accurately predicted the HLA-A and HLA-B alleles for most subjects in the first cohort. An association between a missense DCLRE1C variant and V-gene and J-gene trimming of TCR beta chains was found in a later genetic analysis and replicated in an independent cohort. In a later analysis, HLA-associated TCR beta chains showed more clonal expansion and lower generation probabilities than non-associated chains that were equally common. Three of the identified cytomegalovirus-associated TCR beta chains were confirmed in vitro to be specific for cytomegalovirus antigens. A cluster of highly shared sequence variants was judged likely to be a technical artifact of the sequencing pipeline. Correlated functional status among segregating V segments might reflect linkage disequilibrium, but an unknown experimental factor could not be ruled out. The only immune exposure information available for the cohort was CMV serostatus. The study gave a list of around 170 TCR beta chains associated with cytomegalovirus. When HLA alleles, especially DR and DQ, strongly co-occurred, attributing TCR associations to individual alleles was difficult. Only TCR beta chains were sequenced in this cohort, and the absence of alpha or paired-chain data limited detectable features. Broadly in line with IMGT annotations, most TCR beta V segments showed up in productive rearrangements about 87% or about 30% of the time in an earlier analysis of a few hundred of the donors. In a later genetic analysis, fewer N-insertions in productive TCRs were reported among donors in an Asian-associated ancestry cluster than the approximately 630-donor mean. Cytomegalovirus status was reported to be diagnosed by the classifier with high specificity and sensitivity in both the original and validation cohorts. A later analysis reported that several top co-occurrence clusters appeared linked to parvovirus B19, influenza, CMV and Epstein-Barr virus. The earlier analysis of around 600 of the donors excluded about 16 rarely observed V segments, including chromosome 9 orphons, because counts were too low. Because the 87-base-pair reads could not distinguish some IMGT-functional V segments, including TRBV6-2 and TRBV6-3, those segments were excluded. While some public TCRs were present in many individuals, most TCR sequences turned up only very rarely across donors. Specific HLA alleles were associated with roughly 16,000 TCR beta sequences at a false discovery rate of 0.05 in a later analysis. The authors suggested that the approach could potentially be extended to other disease states and immunological phenotypes. HLA typing was unavailable for some donors at each locus, so association tests used only the typed subset. In a later analysis, the rate of TCR association differed among HLA loci, with DRB1 alleles having the most associated TCRs and HLA-C alleles having the fewest.

V lost 4 bases and J lost 6 bases, and the count of bases not matched to a germline gene is 8. From the cysteine through the phenylalanine, the CDR3 covers 15 amino acids. Only the CDR3 region is kept as DNA, spanning 45 bases read in frame from base 1. CDR1 and CDR2 are read off the germline V gene (reference sequence) as SGHKS and YYEKEE. This sequence originates from a human donor in good health. Input material: PBMCs. The receptor chain draws on TRBV5-5 and TRBJ1-4, with 8 bases matching TRBD1. The DNA sequence is TGTGCCAGCAGCCCGCGGACAGGGAGGGATGAAAAACTGTTTTTT. Translated, this gives CASSPRTGRDEKLFF.